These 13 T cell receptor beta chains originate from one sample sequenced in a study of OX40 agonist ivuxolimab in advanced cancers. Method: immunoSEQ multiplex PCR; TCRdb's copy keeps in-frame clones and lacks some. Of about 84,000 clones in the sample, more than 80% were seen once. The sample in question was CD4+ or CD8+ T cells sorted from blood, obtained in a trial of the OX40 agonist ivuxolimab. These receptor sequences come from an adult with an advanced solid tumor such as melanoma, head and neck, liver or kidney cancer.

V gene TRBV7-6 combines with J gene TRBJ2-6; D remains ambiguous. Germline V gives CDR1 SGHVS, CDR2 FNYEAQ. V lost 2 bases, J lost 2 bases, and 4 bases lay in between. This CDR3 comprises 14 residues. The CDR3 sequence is CASSLSTGANVLTF. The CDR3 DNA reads TGTGCCAGCAGCTTATCCACTGGGGCCAACGTCCTGACTTTC. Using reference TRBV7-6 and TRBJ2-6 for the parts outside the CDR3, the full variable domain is GAGVSQSPRYKVTKRGQDVALRCDPISGHVSLYWYRQALGQGPEFLTYFNYEAQQDKSGLPNDRFSAERPEGSISTLTIQRTEQRDSAMYRCASSLSTGANVLTFGAGSRLTVL.

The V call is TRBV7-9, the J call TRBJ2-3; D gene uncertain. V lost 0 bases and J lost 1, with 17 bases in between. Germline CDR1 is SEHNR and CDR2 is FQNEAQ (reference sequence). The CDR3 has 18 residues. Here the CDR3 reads CASSLAWRDKSGTDTQYF. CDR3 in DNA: TGTGCCAGCAGCTTAGCCTGGCGAGACAAATCTGGCACAGATACGCAGTATTTT.

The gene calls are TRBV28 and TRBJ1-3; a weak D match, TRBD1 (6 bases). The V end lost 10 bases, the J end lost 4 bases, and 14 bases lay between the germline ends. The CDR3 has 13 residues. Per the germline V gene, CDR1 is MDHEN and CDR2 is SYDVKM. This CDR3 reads CAIQGSFGNTIYF. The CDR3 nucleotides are TGTGCCATACAGGGATCGTTCGGAAACACCATATATTTT.

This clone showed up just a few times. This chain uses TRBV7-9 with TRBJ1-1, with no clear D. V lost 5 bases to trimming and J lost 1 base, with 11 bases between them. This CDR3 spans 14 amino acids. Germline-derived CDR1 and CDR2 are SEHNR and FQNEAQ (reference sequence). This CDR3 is CASSKYTENTEAFF. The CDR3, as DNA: TGTGCCAGCAGCAAATACACAGAGAACACTGAAGCTTTCTTT.

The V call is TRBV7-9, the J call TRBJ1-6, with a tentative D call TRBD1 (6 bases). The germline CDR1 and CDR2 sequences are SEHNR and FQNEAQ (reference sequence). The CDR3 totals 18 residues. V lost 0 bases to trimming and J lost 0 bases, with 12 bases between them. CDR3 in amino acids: CASSLARDTGSYNSPLHF. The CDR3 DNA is TGTGCCAGCAGCTTAGCACGGGACACCGGCTCCTATAATTCACCCCTCCACTTT.

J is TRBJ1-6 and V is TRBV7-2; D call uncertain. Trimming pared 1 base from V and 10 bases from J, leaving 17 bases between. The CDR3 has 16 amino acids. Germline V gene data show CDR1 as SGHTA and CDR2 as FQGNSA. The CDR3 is CASSLGGVGMYSPLHF. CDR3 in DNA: TGTGCCAGCAGCTTAGGTGGGGTTGGAATGTACTCACCCCTCCACTTT.

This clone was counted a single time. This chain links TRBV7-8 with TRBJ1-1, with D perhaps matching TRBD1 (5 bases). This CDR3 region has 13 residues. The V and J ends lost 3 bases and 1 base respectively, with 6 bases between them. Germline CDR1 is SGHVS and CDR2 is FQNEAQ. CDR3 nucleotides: TGTGCCAGCAGCTTCGGGACGAACACTGAAGCTTTCTTT. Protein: CASSFGTNTEAFF. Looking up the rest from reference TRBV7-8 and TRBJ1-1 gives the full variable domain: GAGVSQSPRYKVAKRGQDVALRCDPISGHVSLFWYQQALGQGPEFLTYFQNEAQLDKSGLPSDRFFAERPEGSVSTLKIQRTQQEDSAVYLCASSFGTNTEAFFGQGTRLTVV.

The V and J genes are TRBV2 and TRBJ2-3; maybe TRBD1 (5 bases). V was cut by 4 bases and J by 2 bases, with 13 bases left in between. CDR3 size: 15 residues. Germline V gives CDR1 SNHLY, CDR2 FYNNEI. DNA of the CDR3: TGTGCCAGCAGTGTCGCAGGGTCGTTCACAGATACGCAGTATTTT. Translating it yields CASSVAGSFTDTQYF.

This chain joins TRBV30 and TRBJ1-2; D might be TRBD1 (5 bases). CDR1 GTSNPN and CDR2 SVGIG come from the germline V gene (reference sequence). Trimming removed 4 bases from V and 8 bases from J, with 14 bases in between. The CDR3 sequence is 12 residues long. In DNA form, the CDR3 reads TGTGCCTGGATCCCTATGGGGGGGGGCTACACCTTC. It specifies CAWIPMGGGYTF.

CDR3 residues: CASSEDRSGQTQYF. CDR3 coding DNA: TGTGCCAGCAGTGAAGATAGGTCCGGGCAGACCCAGTACTTC. The chain employs TRBV6-1 and TRBJ2-5; D remains ambiguous. Trimming took 1 base from V and 6 from J, leaving 12 bases between them. The V gene's germline CDR1 is MNHNS and CDR2 SASEGT. CDR3 length: 14 residues.

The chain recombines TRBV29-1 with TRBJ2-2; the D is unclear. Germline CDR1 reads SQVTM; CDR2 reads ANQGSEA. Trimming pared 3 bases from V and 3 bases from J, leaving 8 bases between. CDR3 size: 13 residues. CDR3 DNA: TGCAGCGTTGATCCCTCCTACACCGGGGAGCTGTTTTTT. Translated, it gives CSVDPSYTGELFF.

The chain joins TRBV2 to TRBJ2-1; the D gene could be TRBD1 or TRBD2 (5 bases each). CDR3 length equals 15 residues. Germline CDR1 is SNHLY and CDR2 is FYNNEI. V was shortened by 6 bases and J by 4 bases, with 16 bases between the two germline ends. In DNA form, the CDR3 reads TGTGCCAGCAGGGGGGAACCTGGGGAATACAATGAGCAGTTCTTC. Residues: CASRGEPGEYNEQFF.

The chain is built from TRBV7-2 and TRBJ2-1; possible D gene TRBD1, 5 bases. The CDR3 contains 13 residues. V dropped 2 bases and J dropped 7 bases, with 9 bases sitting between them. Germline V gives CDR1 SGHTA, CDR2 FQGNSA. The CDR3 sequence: CASSLQGANEQFF. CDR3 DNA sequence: TGTGCCAGCAGCTTACAAGGGGCGAATGAGCAGTTCTTC.